The rows below give T cell receptor beta chains drawn from one sample of a study of spatial heterogeneity in lung cancer. MiXCR, run by TCRdb on the 5' RACE reads, gives a single entry per CDR3 protein. The sample includes some 40,000 distinct CDR3 sequences, more than 4.5% of them seen just once. Sequenced here: PBMCs, sampled at surgery. The receptors originated from a female donor with early-stage non-small cell lung cancer. The CDR3 runs from the conserved cysteine through the conserved F or W. Each record gives: clone size, J gene, D gene, V gene, CDR3 DNA, CDR3 protein. A D gene is named only where the DNA matches it firmly. Size tells how often a clone was seen (once, few, many) or the class of an expanded clone, and some rows leave it out.

>many|TRBJ1-2|TRBD1|TRBV19
TGTGCCAGTATCCACTCGGACAGGGAGTCGTCTGGCTACACCTTC
CASIHSDRESSGYTF
>many|TRBJ2-1|-|TRBV2
TGTGCCAGCAGGAGACGACAGGTGAACAATGAGCAGTTCTTC
CASRRRQVNNEQFF
>few|TRBJ1-2|TRBD1|TRBV29-1
TGCAGCGTTGAAGGATCGGGACAGGGGATTTATGGCTACACCTTC
CSVEGSGQGIYGYTF
>many|TRBJ1-2|-|TRBV7-9
TGTGCCAGCAGCCTCCGGGACGGGACGGATGGCTACACCTTC
CASSLRDGTDGYTF
>-|TRBJ2-3|TRBD2|TRBV7-2
TGTGCCAGCAGCTTAGACCCCGCGGGACTAGATATAGATACGCAGTATTTT
CASSLDPAGLDIDTQYF
>-|TRBJ1-1|-|TRBV4-3
TGCGCCAGCAGCCAGGCTGGGAAGGGCAAGGGAAACACTGAAGCTTTCTTT
CASSQAGKGKGNTEAFF
>few|TRBJ2-1|-|TRBV25-1
TGTGCCAGCAGTGAATTGGGCTCAGGTAGAAATGAGCAGTTCTTC
CASSELGSGRNEQFF
>many|TRBJ2-5|-|TRBV7-9
TGTGCCAGCAGCTCCACCCGGGGCCGGAGAATAGAAGAGACCCAGTACTTC
CASSSTRGRRIEETQYF
>few|TRBJ1-1|-|TRBV19
TGTGCCAGTAGTGTAAGACTGGGCACTGAAGCTTTCTTT
CASSVRLGTEAFF
>many|TRBJ1-4|-|TRBV5-6
TGTGCCAGCAGCTTGAGAAAGACAACGAAGGGTGAAAAACTGTTTTTT
CASSLRKTTKGEKLFF
>many|TRBJ2-7|-|TRBV19
TGTGCCAGTAGTATCCGTACGGAGTACGAGCAGTACTTC
CASSIRTEYEQYF
>few|TRBJ2-3|-|TRBV11-2
TGTGCCAGCAGCCCTAGGGCATCTAGCACAGATACGCAGTATTTT
CASSPRASSTDTQYF
>many|TRBJ2-1|-|TRBV4-3
TGCGCCAGCAGCCAAGACCCCGCGTACAATGAGCAGTTCTTC
CASSQDPAYNEQFF
>many|TRBJ1-1|-|TRBV25-1
TGTGCCAGCAGTGAATTCGGCAGGAACACTGAAGCTTTCTTT
CASSEFGRNTEAFF
>-|TRBJ2-1|TRBD2|TRBV12-5
TGTGCTAGTGGTCCGGGGGGGGCCCGCTCCTACAATGAGCAGTTCTTC
CASGPGGARSYNEQFF
>-|TRBJ1-5|-|TRBV27
TGTGCCAGCAGTTCTAAGACAGCTTCGAGAGCCAATCAGCCCCAGCATTTT
CASSSKTASRANQPQHF
>many|TRBJ1-1|-|TRBV5-1
TGCGCCAGCAGCTTGGAAGGAATTGAAGCTTTCTTT
CASSLEGIEAFF
>many|TRBJ2-7|-|TRBV3-1
TGTGCCAGCAGCCTATTTATGGGGGATTTGAGTTCCGAGCAGTACTTC
CASSLFMGDLSSEQYF
>many|TRBJ2-7|TRBD1|TRBV29-1
TGCAGCGTTGGCACAGGGGCCTACGAGCAGTACTTC
CSVGTGAYEQYF
>medium-sized|TRBJ2-3|TRBD2|TRBV28
TGTGCCAGCACCCCGGTGGGACTAGCGTCGAGCACAGATACGCAGTATTTT
CASTPVGLASSTDTQYF
>-|TRBJ1-6|-|TRBV7-6
TGTGCCAGCAGCCATCGTGACATATCCTCCTATAATTCACCCCTCCACTTT
CASSHRDISSYNSPLHF
>many|TRBJ1-6|TRBD1|TRBV14
TGTGCCAGCAGCCAGTTCACCGGGACAGGGAGGAATTCACCCCTCCACTTT
CASSQFTGTGRNSPLHF
>many|TRBJ2-1|-|TRBV19
TGTGCCAGTAGTACTCTTAATAGGGCTGGCAATGAGCAGTTCTTC
CASSTLNRAGNEQFF
>few|TRBJ1-2|-|TRBV5-1
TGCGCCAGCAGCTTGGAATCCCCTAACTATGGCTACACCTTC
CASSLESPNYGYTF
>many|TRBJ2-2|-|TRBV24-1
TGTGCCACCAGTGATTTTTCCAGCGGGGAGCTGTTTTTT
CATSDFSSGELFF
>many|TRBJ2-7|-|TRBV5-1
TGCGCCAGCAGCTTGGTCAAGGGTATGGATCACGAGCAGTACTTC
CASSLVKGMDHEQYF
>few|TRBJ2-2|-|TRBV30
TGTGCCTGGCTGGATAGTGGGGAGCTGTTTTTT
CAWLDSGELFF
>many|TRBJ2-2|-|TRBV18
TGTGCCAGCTCACCCATCGAGTCCGGGGAGCTGTTTTTT
CASSPIESGELFF
>-|TRBJ2-4|-|TRBV5-1
TGCGCCAGCGGGCCGGGTCGAGGGATGGGAAACATTCAGTACTTC
CASGPGRGMGNIQYF
>many|TRBJ1-5|-|TRBV2
TGTGCCAGCAGTGGCGGGGCCGGTCAGCCCCAGCATTTT
CASSGGAGQPQHF
>-|TRBJ1-5|TRBD1|TRBV5-4
TGTGCCAGCAGCCCGGAACAGGGGCGGAATCAGCCCCAGCATTTT
CASSPEQGRNQPQHF
>many|TRBJ2-5|TRBD1|TRBV2
TGTGCCAGCAGGAGAGGGGGCGCGGAGACCCAGTACTTC
CASRRGGAETQYF
>many|TRBJ2-7|-|TRBV6-2/TRBV6-3
TGTGCCAGCAGCCCTCGTGGTCGTCCCGAGCAGTACTTC
CASSPRGRPEQYF